This T cell receptor (beta chain) is from a study of blood T cell repertoires in COVID-19. The length of the CDR3 is 13 residues. In germline, CDR1 is SGDLS, CDR2 YYNGEE. The ends were cut back, 4 bases at V and 6 bases at J, with 13 bases in the middle. Only in-frame clones appear in the TCRdb table, and some are missing; sequencing was by immunoSEQ multiplex PCR. In the table there are 160,000 or so clones, over 80% of which are singletons. The chain links TRBV9 to TRBJ1-2; D may be TRBD1 (6 bases). The clonotype was recovered from a man aged 65 to 85 who had recovered from COVID-19. The specimen was peripheral blood. Here the CDR3 DNA reads TGTGCCAGCAGCCCTAGAACAGGGCATGGCTACACCTTC. Its translation: CASSPRTGHGYTF.